This T cell receptor (beta chain) came from a study of blood T cell repertoires in COVID-19. Across the whole study: Material from acute and convalescent COVID-19 was sourced from the United States, Italy and Spain. The cDNA or gDNA used as material had been derived from T cells, B-cell-depleted T cells, or PBMCs.

The CDR3 totals 13 residues. Germline lookup yields CDR1 GTSNPN and CDR2 SVGIG (reference sequence). The V and J ends lost 0 bases and 3 bases, in that order; junction bases with no gene match: 0. The table lists this clone with a few counts. Source study methods: Nucleated cell number was recorded as an estimate derived from reference gene primer amplification. Profiling relied on immunoSEQ multiplex PCR, and the TCRdb table lists in-frame clones only, not all of them. V, J and clone size reflect that table, while D and trimming were determined from the DNA. Of approximately 70,000 clones in the sample, 90% to 95% are singletons; the top ten hold approximately 8%.

The J gene is TRBJ2-7, the V gene TRBV30; the match to TRBD2 covers 9 bases. The TCR sequence derives from a human donor in a cohort sampled during active COVID-19. Material: peripheral blood. CDR3 amino acids: CAWSVAGGYEQYF. Here the CDR3 DNA reads TGTGCCTGGAGTGTAGCGGGGGGCTACGAGCAGTACTTC.